Detailed here is one TCR beta chain. This specimen comes from a study of PD-L1 blockade in urothelial cancer. About the research overall: About 90% of the 29 patients were males with bladder-origin urothelial cancer.

Using immunoSEQ multiplex PCR, the repertoire was profiled, and TCRdb retains in-frame clones only, with some absent. This sample yields about 55,000 clones, of which around 84% are seen a single time; 1% to 1.5% belongs to the top ten. Specified time point: pretreatment peripheral blood. Patients' cancers were locally advanced or metastatic urothelial carcinomas. The TCR originated in a man aged 50-60 years with urothelial cancer. Sequences were derived from PBMCs, sampled around atezolizumab (anti-PD-L1) treatment.

Written as DNA, the CDR3 is TGTGCCAGCAGATGGCAAACGTCAGGATACAATGAGCAGTTCTTC. This translates into CASRWQTSGYNEQFF. The chain combines TRBV6-5 with TRBJ2-1; D unclear. There are 15 residues in the CDR3. Germline V gene sequence: CDR1 MNHEY, CDR2 SVGAGI. V lost 6 bases, J lost 4 bases, and 16 bases lay in between.